This TCR beta chain came from a study of shared clonotypes between healthy human individuals. Study-wide results and caveats: Donor clonotype sharing was expected to depend on sequencing depth.

Per the germline V gene, CDR1 is SGHVS and CDR2 is FQNEAQ. The CDR3 consists of 15 residues. V was shortened by 2 bases and J by 6 bases, with 15 bases between the two germline ends. To note about this clone: Its antigen remains unknown.

Sequencing used immunoSEQ multiplex PCR; TCRdb keeps in-frame clones, though not all of them. The data hold 1,500,000 or so clones, with approximately 98.5% observed a single time. The rearrangement joins TRBV7-8 to TRBJ2-3; D is undetermined. The source is a man aged 25-40 years in good health. Sequenced material: naive CD4+ T cells sorted from blood. Subset here: CD45RA+ positively selected. The CDR3 DNA sequence: TGTGCCAGCAGCTTACTACTTCCAGCCGTCGATACGCAGTATTTT. Translating gives CASSLLLPAVDTQYF.